Presented here are 2 T cell receptor beta chains from one specimen sequenced in a study of cytomegalovirus exposure and HLA in healthy donors. The primer mix had 60 Vbeta and 13 Jbeta primers. Sequenced by immunoSEQ multiplex PCR; TCRdb stores in-frame clones only, minus some. The sample contains tens of thousands of clones, 83% of which appear only once. Sample: PBMCs. The receptors were sampled from a young man in good health and CMV-seronegative.

The chain couples TRBV21-1 to TRBJ2-1; TRBD1 is taken as the D call from the table, unchecked against the DNA. TRBV21-1 corresponds to a pseudogene. The CDR3 sequence is 15 residues long. This CDR3 is CASSFGQGRYNEQFF. In DNA form, the CDR3 reads TGTGCCAGCAGCTTCGGACAGGGACGGTACAATGAGCAGTTCTTC.

The chain combines TRBV5-4 with TRBJ2-5; perhaps TRBD1 as D (5 bases). V was shortened by 0 bases and J by 11 bases, with 14 bases between the two germline ends. Germline CDR1 SGHNT, CDR2 YYREEE (reference sequence). This CDR3 is 13 amino acids long. The CDR3 DNA reads as TGTGCCAGCAGCTTGGAGAGTGGGGCGGCTCAGTACTTC. It is translated as CASSLESGAAQYF.